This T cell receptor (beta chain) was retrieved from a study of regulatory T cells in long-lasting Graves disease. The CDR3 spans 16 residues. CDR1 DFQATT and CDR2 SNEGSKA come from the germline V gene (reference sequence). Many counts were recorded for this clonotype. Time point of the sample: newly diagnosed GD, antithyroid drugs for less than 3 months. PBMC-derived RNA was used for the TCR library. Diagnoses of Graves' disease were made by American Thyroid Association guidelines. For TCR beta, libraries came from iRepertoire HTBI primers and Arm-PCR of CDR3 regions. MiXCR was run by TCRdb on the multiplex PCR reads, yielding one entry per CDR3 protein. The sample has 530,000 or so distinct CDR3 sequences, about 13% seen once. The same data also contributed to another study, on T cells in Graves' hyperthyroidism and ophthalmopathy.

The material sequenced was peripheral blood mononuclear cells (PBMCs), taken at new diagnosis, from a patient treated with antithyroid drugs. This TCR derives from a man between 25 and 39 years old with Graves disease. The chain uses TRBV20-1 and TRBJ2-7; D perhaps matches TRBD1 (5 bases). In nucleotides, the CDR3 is TGCAGCGCAGGGTACAGGCGCTCTAACAAATCCTACGAGCAGTACTTC. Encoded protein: CSAGYRRSNKSYEQYF.